A selection of T cell receptor beta chains follows, all from one sample in a study of shared clonotypes between healthy human individuals. Using immunoSEQ multiplex PCR, the repertoire was profiled, and TCRdb retains in-frame clones only, with some absent. The table lists some 2 million clones, approximately 95% of them singletons. The sequenced sample consisted of naive CD8+ T cells sorted from blood. These receptors all come from a man between 18 and 29 years old in good health. Each CDR3 is given with its conserved first and last residue. The D gene is left open where the match is weak. Some rows mark clone size as missing; the rest say once, few, many or name a class of expanded clone.

TRBV10-2,NA,TRBJ2-3,NA,CASSEFDPDTQYF,TGCGCCAGCAGTGAGTTCGATCCAGATACGCAGTATTTT
TRBV10-2,NA,TRBJ1-6,NA,CASSDHRKTPLHF,TGCGCCAGCAGTGATCACCGAAAAACACCCCTCCACTTT
TRBV7-2,NA,TRBJ1-2,NA,CASSLAVSYGYTF,TGTGCCAGCAGCTTAGCGGTGAGCTATGGCTACACCTTC
TRBV12-5,NA,TRBJ2-2,NA,CASAPAMSTGELFF,TGTGCTAGTGCCCCGGCGATGAGCACCGGGGAGCTGTTTTTT
TRBV11-2,once,TRBJ2-7,NA,CASSLTTPLEQYF,TGTGCCAGCAGCTTGACTACGCCCCTCGAGCAGTACTTC
TRBV5-4,NA,TRBJ2-1,NA,CASSLTGYNEQFF,TGTGCCAGCAGCTTGACGGGGTACAATGAGCAGTTCTTC
TRBV5-4,NA,TRBJ2-7,NA,CASSRLGSGDEQYF,TGTGCCAGCAGCAGACTAGGTAGTGGTGACGAGCAGTACTTC
TRBV4-1,NA,TRBJ1-2,NA,CASSQAPGSYGYTF,TGCGCCAGCAGCCAAGCTCCTGGGAGTTATGGCTACACCTTC
TRBV29-1,NA,TRBJ2-3,TRBD2,CSVESRLAGVDTDTQYF,TGCAGCGTTGAAAGCCGACTAGCGGGGGTCGACACAGATACGCAGTATTTT
TRBV4-1,NA,TRBJ1-2,NA,CASSHKDSSYGYTF,TGCGCCAGCAGCCATAAGGACAGCAGTTATGGCTACACCTTC
TRBV20-1,NA,TRBJ2-1,NA,CSARVINEQFF,TGCAGTGCTAGAGTCATTAATGAGCAGTTCTTC
TRBV27,NA,TRBJ1-2,NA,CASSSSLAYGYTF,TGTGCCAGCAGTTCCAGTCTGGCCTATGGCTACACCTTC
TRBV19,NA,TRBJ2-7,TRBD1,CASSITGDLEQYF,TGTGCCAGTAGTATAACAGGGGACCTGGAGCAGTACTTC
TRBV28,NA,TRBJ2-1,NA,CASSLRDEQFF,TGTGCCAGCAGTCTCAGGGATGAGCAGTTCTTC
TRBV13,NA,TRBJ2-3,TRBD1,CASSLGTGDTPTDTQYF,TGTGCCAGCAGCTTGGGTACAGGGGATACACCCACAGATACGCAGTATTTT
TRBV9,NA,TRBJ2-1,NA,CASSGSEGHYNEQFF,TGTGCCAGCAGCGGCTCTGAGGGACACTACAATGAGCAGTTCTTC
TRBV7-2,NA,TRBJ2-7,TRBD2,CASSLALQAGPSSYEQYF,TGTGCCAGCAGCTTAGCGCTACAAGCGGGACCTTCCTCCTACGAGCAGTACTTC
TRBV7-9,NA,TRBJ2-2,TRBD2,CASSLAFGSGGANTGELFF,TGTGCCAGCAGCTTAGCGTTCGGTAGCGGGGGCGCGAACACCGGGGAGCTGTTTTTT
TRBV11-2,NA,TRBJ1-1,NA,CASSSNWDYEAFF,TGTGCCAGCAGCTCCAATTGGGACTATGAAGCTTTCTTT
TRBV5-4,NA,TRBJ1-1,NA,CASSLDTMNTEAFF,TGTGCCAGCAGCTTGGATACAATGAACACTGAAGCTTTCTTT
TRBV6-6,NA,TRBJ1-4,NA,CASSYMGRGSNEKLFF,TGTGCCAGCAGTTACATGGGGAGGGGTTCGAATGAAAAACTGTTTTTT
TRBV2,NA,TRBJ2-3,NA,CASSDTPAPDTQYF,TGTGCCAGCAGTGATACACCCGCTCCAGATACGCAGTATTTT
TRBV28,NA,TRBJ2-3,NA,CASSLSGALYTQYF,TGTGCCAGCAGTTTAAGTGGAGCTCTTTATACGCAGTATTTT
TRBV9,once,TRBJ2-7,NA,CASSEGQRAYEQYF,TGTGCCAGCAGCGAGGGCCAAAGGGCCTACGAGCAGTACTTC
TRBV14,NA,TRBJ2-6,NA,CASSQFGYSGANVLTF,TGTGCCAGCAGCCAGTTTGGTTACTCTGGGGCCAACGTCCTGACTTTC
TRBV30,NA,TRBJ2-2,NA,CAWSVGTANTGELFF,TGTGCCTGGAGTGTAGGGACCGCTAACACCGGGGAGCTGTTTTTT
TRBV4-1,once,TRBJ2-7,TRBD2,CASSPGSGGGTYEQYF,TGCGCCAGCAGCCCTGGGTCCGGGGGAGGGACTTACGAGCAGTACTTC
TRBV30,NA,TRBJ2-3,NA,CAWSRRELTDTQYF,TGTGCCTGGAGTCGAAGAGAACTCACAGATACGCAGTATTTT
TRBV4-1,once,TRBJ2-3,NA,CASSQGLAGWGTDTQYF,TGCGCCAGCAGCCAAGGCTTGGCGGGGTGGGGCACAGATACGCAGTATTTT
TRBV19,NA,TRBJ1-1,NA,CASGPGSGTEAFF,TGTGCCAGTGGCCCCGGCAGCGGGACTGAAGCTTTCTTT
TRBV6-1,NA,TRBJ2-3,NA,CASSEWGSTDTQYF,TGTGCCAGCAGTGAATGGGGTAGCACAGATACGCAGTATTTT
TRBV10-1,NA,TRBJ2-7,NA,CASSAAPPNEQYF,TGCGCCAGCAGTGCCGCTCCCCCGAACGAGCAGTACTTC
TRBV7-2,NA,TRBJ2-7,NA,CASSFSVAGTYEQYF,TGTGCCAGCAGCTTCAGCGTGGCAGGCACCTACGAGCAGTACTTC
TRBV10-3,NA,TRBJ2-3,NA,CAISEGGSTDTQYF,TGTGCCATCAGTGAAGGGGGAAGCACAGATACGCAGTATTTT
TRBV7-9,NA,TRBJ1-1,TRBD1,CASSFQPGQDKNTEAFF,TGTGCCAGCAGCTTCCAACCGGGACAGGATAAGAACACTGAAGCTTTCTTT
TRBV11-3,NA,TRBJ2-2,NA,CASSLDQSSNTGELFF,TGTGCCAGCAGCTTAGATCAATCTTCGAACACCGGGGAGCTGTTTTTT
TRBV6-5,NA,TRBJ2-6,NA,CASSPIFSGIEPTF,TGTGCCAGCAGTCCCATCTTTTCGGGGATTGAACCGACTTTC
TRBV7-9,few,TRBJ1-2,NA,CASSLGDTYYGYTF,TGTGCCAGCAGCTTGGGGGACACGTACTATGGCTACACCTTC
TRBV27,NA,TRBJ2-7,NA,CASSLISYEQYF,TGTGCCAGCAGTTTAATCAGCTACGAGCAGTACTTC
TRBV12-5,NA,TRBJ2-5,NA,CASGLVLEETQYF,TGTGCTAGTGGTTTGGTACTTGAAGAGACCCAGTACTTC
TRBV4-1,once,TRBJ1-1,NA,CASSQVGENTEAFF,TGCGCCAGCAGCCAAGTAGGGGAGAACACTGAAGCTTTCTTT
TRBV7-9,NA,TRBJ2-3,NA,CASSLPVTDTQYF,TGTGCCAGCAGCTTGCCCGTAACAGATACGCAGTATTTT
TRBV7-2,NA,TRBJ2-7,NA,CASSSRRDWTYEQYF,TGTGCCAGCAGCTCTCGCCGGGACTGGACCTACGAGCAGTACTTC
TRBV7-9,NA,TRBJ1-4,NA,CASSLGDGDAGFGLFF,TGTGCCAGCAGCTTAGGGGATGGGGACGCGGGATTCGGACTGTTTTTT
TRBV6-5,NA,TRBJ1-4,NA,CASRGGTQLFF,TGTGCCAGCAGGGGAGGGACCCAGCTGTTTTTT
TRBV6-5,NA,TRBJ1-5,NA,CASSLSNQPQHF,TGTGCCAGCAGTTTATCTAATCAGCCCCAGCATTTT